These T cell receptor beta chains were read from a single sample in a study of T-cell reconstitution after alpha-beta-depleted transplantation in children. MiXCR, applied by TCRdb to the PCR reads, yields one record per CDR3 protein. Among some 120,000 distinct CDR3 sequences, approximately 22% were seen once, and the ten largest hold 10%. The sequenced sample was PBMCs, mostly from graft donor cells, obtained 180 days after TCRalphabeta/CD19-depleted stem cell transplant. The receptor source for this set is a male patient between 2 and 9 years old who had a stem cell transplant for chronic granulomatous disease, so the T cells may come from the graft donor. Both conserved end residues are part of each CDR3. A D gene is named only where the DNA matches it firmly. Where a row states a size, it is once, few, many or the class of an expanded clone; other rows omit it.

d_gene: TRBD1; j_gene: TRBJ1-3; abundance: -; v_gene: TRBV5-4; CDR3nt: TGTGCCAGCGGCCCGGGACAGGGGAATGTTCGTCGAAACACCATATATTTT; CDR3aa: CASGPGQGNVRRNTIYF
d_gene: TRBD1; j_gene: TRBJ1-1; abundance: many; v_gene: TRBV20-1; CDR3nt: TGCAGTGCGCCCTCGGACAGGGCGACTGAAGCTTTCTTT; CDR3aa: CSAPSDRATEAFF
d_gene: -; j_gene: TRBJ1-5; abundance: few; v_gene: TRBV6-1; CDR3nt: TGTGCCAGCAGTGAACTGGCTTATCATCAGCCCCAGCATTTT; CDR3aa: CASSELAYHQPQHF
d_gene: -; j_gene: TRBJ2-2; abundance: -; v_gene: TRBV7-3; CDR3nt: TGTGCCAGCAGCGCAGGGTCGGGCACCGGGGAGCTGTTTTTT; CDR3aa: CASSAGSGTGELFF
d_gene: -; j_gene: TRBJ2-5; abundance: -; v_gene: TRBV7-2; CDR3nt: TGTGCCAGCAGCTTGGTTTACGGGGCCAGAGAGACCCAGTACTTC; CDR3aa: CASSLVYGARETQYF
d_gene: -; j_gene: TRBJ2-7; abundance: few; v_gene: TRBV5-1; CDR3nt: TGCGCCAGCAGCCCGGCTAGCTCCTACGAGCAGTACTTC; CDR3aa: CASSPASSYEQYF
d_gene: -; j_gene: TRBJ2-3; abundance: many; v_gene: TRBV9; CDR3nt: TGTGCCAGCAGCCGAACCGGAGGGACAGTTAGCACAGATACGCAGTATTTT; CDR3aa: CASSRTGGTVSTDTQYF
d_gene: -; j_gene: TRBJ2-1; abundance: -; v_gene: TRBV7-2; CDR3nt: TGTGCCAGCAGCCCCCGACAGGCCTTGAGCTCCTACAATGAGCAGTTCTTC; CDR3aa: CASSPRQALSSYNEQFF
d_gene: TRBD2; j_gene: TRBJ2-5; abundance: many; v_gene: TRBV5-1; CDR3nt: TGCGCCAGCAGCTCGACTAGCGGGAGGGCCTTGGAGACCCAGTACTTC; CDR3aa: CASSSTSGRALETQYF
d_gene: TRBD1; j_gene: TRBJ1-2; abundance: -; v_gene: TRBV5-1; CDR3nt: TGCGCCAGCAGCTTGGACAGGGGGGAGAGTGGCTACACCTTC; CDR3aa: CASSLDRGESGYTF
d_gene: -; j_gene: TRBJ2-7; abundance: -; v_gene: TRBV12-3/TRBV12-4; CDR3nt: TGTGCCAGCACCTGGGCCACCCCATCCTACGAGCAGTACTTC; CDR3aa: CASTWATPSYEQYF
d_gene: TRBD2; j_gene: TRBJ2-4; abundance: -; v_gene: TRBV3-1; CDR3nt: TGTGCCAGCAGCCTTCTACTAGCGGGAGGACTCATTCAGTACTTC; CDR3aa: CASSLLLAGGLIQYF
d_gene: TRBD2; j_gene: TRBJ2-3; abundance: -; v_gene: TRBV20-1; CDR3nt: TGCAGTGCTAGAGACAGGCGGGGGGTTGGAGATACGCAGTATTTT; CDR3aa: CSARDRRGVGDTQYF
d_gene: -; j_gene: TRBJ2-2; abundance: many; v_gene: TRBV20-1; CDR3nt: TGCAGTGCTATGGGCCAGCCGAACACCGGGGAGCTGTTTTTT; CDR3aa: CSAMGQPNTGELFF
d_gene: -; j_gene: TRBJ2-1; abundance: many; v_gene: TRBV20-1; CDR3nt: TGCAGTGCTAGAGATATAGAGGAGCAGTTCTTC; CDR3aa: CSARDIEEQFF
d_gene: -; j_gene: TRBJ2-7; abundance: many; v_gene: TRBV20-1; CDR3nt: TGCAGTGCCACCGGAGTGGGTCCTCACGAGCAGTACTTC; CDR3aa: CSATGVGPHEQYF
d_gene: TRBD2; j_gene: TRBJ2-1; abundance: -; v_gene: TRBV12-3/TRBV12-4; CDR3nt: TGTGCCAGCAGTTTAGCGCGAAAACTAGCGGGCCCCTACAATGAGCAGTTCTTC; CDR3aa: CASSLARKLAGPYNEQFF
d_gene: -; j_gene: TRBJ2-3; abundance: -; v_gene: TRBV7-2; CDR3nt: TGTGCCAGCAGCCTTACAGGGTTCGCAGATACGCAGTATTTT; CDR3aa: CASSLTGFADTQYF
d_gene: -; j_gene: TRBJ2-3; abundance: -; v_gene: TRBV29-1; CDR3nt: TGCAGCGTTGAAGTTAAGGGGTCTAGCACAGATACGCAGTATTTT; CDR3aa: CSVEVKGSSTDTQYF
d_gene: -; j_gene: TRBJ2-7; abundance: many; v_gene: TRBV12-3/TRBV12-4; CDR3nt: TGTGCCAGCAGTAGATCCCACGAGCAGTACTTC; CDR3aa: CASSRSHEQYF
d_gene: -; j_gene: TRBJ2-3; abundance: few; v_gene: TRBV4-3; CDR3nt: TGCGCCAGCAGCCCCGGAGGGGACAGCACAGATACGCAGTATTTT; CDR3aa: CASSPGGDSTDTQYF
d_gene: TRBD1; j_gene: TRBJ2-3; abundance: -; v_gene: TRBV5-4; CDR3nt: TGTGCCAGCAGCTTGACCGGACAGGGGGCTAGCGGGAAAACAGATACGCAGTATTTT; CDR3aa: CASSLTGQGASGKTDTQYF
d_gene: -; j_gene: TRBJ2-7; abundance: few; v_gene: TRBV5-5; CDR3nt: TGTGCCAGCAGCCGCCCGTCGGACAACGAGCAGTACTTC; CDR3aa: CASSRPSDNEQYF
d_gene: TRBD2; j_gene: TRBJ2-3; abundance: -; v_gene: TRBV20-1; CDR3nt: TGCAGTGCTTCCGTGACTAGCGGGAGGGCCGCAGATACGCAGTATTTT; CDR3aa: CSASVTSGRAADTQYF
d_gene: -; j_gene: TRBJ2-7; abundance: many; v_gene: TRBV15; CDR3nt: TGTGCCACCAGCAGAGATCGCGGGACAGACGTCTACGAGCAGTACTTC; CDR3aa: CATSRDRGTDVYEQYF
d_gene: -; j_gene: TRBJ2-6; abundance: few; v_gene: TRBV5-1; CDR3nt: TGCGCCAGCAGCTTGGTTATCAGGGTGGAAGGGGCCAACGTCCTGACTTTC; CDR3aa: CASSLVIRVEGANVLTF
d_gene: TRBD1; j_gene: TRBJ1-5; abundance: many; v_gene: TRBV7-2; CDR3nt: TGTGCCAGCAGCCAACGGACAGGGCTTGATCAGCCCCAGCATTTT; CDR3aa: CASSQRTGLDQPQHF
d_gene: -; j_gene: TRBJ2-3; abundance: -; v_gene: TRBV12-3/TRBV12-4; CDR3nt: TGTGCCAGCAGTATTCGTTCAGATACGCAGTATTTT; CDR3aa: CASSIRSDTQYF